Below are 3 T cell receptor beta chains sequenced from a single sample in a study of blood T cell repertoires in COVID-19. Method: immunoSEQ multiplex PCR; TCRdb's copy keeps in-frame clones and lacks some. This table holds fewer than 350,000 clones, around 86% found once. Material for sequencing was PBMCs or T cells enriched from blood (not recorded which). The source is a woman in her thirties or forties who had recovered from COVID-19.

The gene calls are TRBV2 and TRBJ1-4, with a weak D call TRBD1 (6 bases). Trimming took off 6 bases at V and 2 bases at J, with 10 bases between the two ends. Germline-derived CDR1 and CDR2 are SNHLY and FYNNEI. The CDR3 extends over 14 amino acids. This CDR3 is CASRGGQTNEKLFF. In DNA form, the CDR3 reads TGTGCCAGCAGGGGCGGACAGACTAATGAAAAACTGTTTTTT. Full variable domain (rest looked up from reference TRBV2 and TRBJ1-4): EPEVTQTPSHQVTQMGQEVILRCVPISNHLYFYWYRQILGQKVEFLVSFYNNEISEKSEIFDDQFSVERPDGSNFTLKIRSTKLEDSAMYFCASRGGQTNEKLFFGSGTQLSVL.

The chain carries TRBV4-1 and TRBJ1-1, with 11 bases that match TRBD1. V gave up 2 bases and J gave up 4 bases; unmatched junction bases: 9. Germline V gene sequence: CDR1 MGHRA, CDR2 YSYEKL. The CDR3 is made up of 17 amino acids. The CDR3 loop reads CASSQRMAGTGGTEAFF. The CDR3 nucleotides read TGCGCCAGCAGCCAACGAATGGCCGGGACAGGGGGCACTGAAGCTTTCTTT.

The chain has TRBV27 and TRBJ1-2; TRBD1 agrees at 9 bases. Germline CDR1 MNHEY, CDR2 SMNVEV (reference sequence). This CDR3 contains 13 residues. V lost 6 bases, J lost 6 bases, and 5 bases stayed unmatched. The CDR3, as DNA: TGTGCCAGCAGACCGACAGGGGGAGATGGCTACACCTTC. It encodes CASRPTGGDGYTF.